This note documents a single T cell receptor (beta chain) sequence. Per the germline V gene, CDR1 is DFQATT and CDR2 is SNEGSKA (reference sequence). The V gene lost 0 bases and the J gene lost 6 bases, with 6 bases spanning the gap. The CDR3 totals 13 residues. TCRdb redid the calling of the 5' RACE reads with MiXCR, one entry per CDR3 protein. The sample gives hundreds of thousands of distinct CDR3 sequences, approximately 4% of which show up once; around 25% is in the top ten. The sample is drawn from a study of T cells after yellow fever vaccination. The sequence was obtained from a man aged 18 to 29 who received the YFV17D yellow fever vaccine. The chain combines TRBV20-1 with TRBJ1-6; no clear D gene. Sequenced material: PBMCs, taken 5 days after the yellow fever booster vaccination. As DNA, the CDR3 is TGCAGTGCTAGAGATCCCGGTAATTCACCCCTCCACTTT. Amino acid sequence: CSARDPGNSPLHF.